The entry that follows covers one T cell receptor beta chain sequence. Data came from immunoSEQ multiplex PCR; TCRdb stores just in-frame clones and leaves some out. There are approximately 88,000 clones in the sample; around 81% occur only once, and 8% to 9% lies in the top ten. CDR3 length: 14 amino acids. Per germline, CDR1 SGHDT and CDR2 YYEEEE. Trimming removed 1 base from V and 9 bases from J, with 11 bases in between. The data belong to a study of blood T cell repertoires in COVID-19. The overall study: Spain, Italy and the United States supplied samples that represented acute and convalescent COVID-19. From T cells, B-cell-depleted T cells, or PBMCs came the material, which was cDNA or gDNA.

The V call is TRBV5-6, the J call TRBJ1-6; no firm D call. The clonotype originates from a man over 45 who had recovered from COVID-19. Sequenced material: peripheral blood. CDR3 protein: CASSLTQRSSPLHF. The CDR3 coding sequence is TGTGCCAGCAGCTTGACACAAAGGAGTTCACCCCTCCACTTT.